This TCR beta chain was documented in a study of shared clonotypes between healthy human individuals. Per germline, CDR1 MRHNA and CDR2 SNTAGT. The CDR3 totals 14 residues. The V gene end was trimmed by 4 bases and the J gene end by 1 base; junction bases not matched to a gene: 4. Study findings and constraints: Naive subsets usually exceeded memory subsets in estimated richness.

Comment on this clone: Its antigen is not identified.

The naive CD8 fraction comprised CD45RO-negative cells positively selected for CCR7 and excluded terminally differentiated effector memory CD45RA+ cells. Deep was the level used in running the assay. Repertoires were generated with immunoSEQ multiplex PCR, while TCRdb's copy carries only in-frame clones and drops some. This table holds 660,000 or so clones, around 96% found once. The chain links TRBV6-4 to TRBJ2-7, with 7 positions matching TRBD1. The sequence came from a woman aged 30 to 39 in good health. The sequencing sample was made of naive CD8+ T cells sorted from blood. CDR3 in amino acids: CASSVTGDSYEQYF. The CDR3 DNA sequence: TGTGCCAGCAGTGTAACAGGGGATTCCTACGAGCAGTACTTC.